The 32 T cell receptor beta chains reported below all come from one sample, sequenced in a study of T-cell reconstitution after alpha-beta-depleted transplantation in children listed by TCRdb under 2016. Library creation used PCR. The sample was run on an Illumina HiSeq 2500. TCR libraries were prepared with molecular barcoding, using unique molecular identifiers to normalize TCRbeta repertoire quantification. Using fastp at Q25 and MiXCR, TCRdb reprocessed the public reads and kept productive beta chains. Identical CDR3 proteins give one entry, which carries the most common genes and DNA. This sample comprises around 480,000 distinct CDR3 sequences, around a third of them detected only once. The ten biggest clones cover roughly 2.5% of the sample. Specimen: PBMCs from the stem cell graft donor, collected from the stem cell graft. These receptors originate from a human donor who donated a stem cell graft to a child with aplastic anemia.

The chain couples TRBV28 to TRBJ1-4; the D gene is possibly TRBD1 (6 bases). Trimming shortened V by 7 bases and J by 8 bases, and 14 bases separated the two germline ends. Germline CDR1 reads MDHEN; CDR2 reads SYDVKM. This CDR3 is 13 amino acids long. This chain's CDR3 is CASTGEGREKLFF. The CDR3 DNA reads TGTGCCAGCACAGGGGAGGGCCGGGAAAAACTGTTTTTT.

The chain has TRBV20-1 and TRBJ1-4; D possibly corresponds to TRBD1 (6 bases). The CDR3 is 14 amino acids. Germline V gives CDR1 DFQATT, CDR2 SNEGSKA (reference sequence). The germline V and J ends were trimmed by 6 bases and 7 bases, with 18 bases remaining between them. CDR3: CSALTTGFGEKLFF. The CDR3 nucleotides are TGCAGTGCCCTGACAACAGGGTTCGGTGAAAAACTGTTTTTT.

This clonotype came up a few times. The V call is TRBV20-1, the J call TRBJ2-7; possible D gene TRBD1, 6 bases. CDR1 is DFQATT, CDR2 SNEGSKA, per germline (reference sequence). This CDR3 comprises 14 residues. Trimming left V 5 bases short and J 3 bases short, with 17 bases between. As DNA, the CDR3 is TGCAGTGCTTCCCCCAGGGGAGCCGGCTACGAGCAGTACTTC. It yields the protein CSASPRGAGYEQYF.

The chain has TRBV6-2 or TRBV6-3 and TRBJ2-1; 9 positions agree with TRBD2. This CDR3 spans 18 amino acids. Germline CDR1 MNHEY, CDR2 SVGEGT. After removal of 5 bases from V and 9 bases from J, the junction contained 20 bases not matched to a gene. CDR3 in DNA: TGTGCCAGCAGTCCTCTCATCGAATATAGCGGGAGCGGGGGTGAGCAGTTCTTC. Protein product: CASSPLIEYSGSGGEQFF.

This chain uses TRBV12-3 or TRBV12-4 with TRBJ2-3; D is possibly TRBD2 (5 bases). The CDR3 is 14 amino acids. V lost 7 bases and J lost 3, with 14 bases in between. Here the CDR3 reads CASTPDWSTDTQYF. CDR3 nucleotides: TGTGCCAGCACCCCGGACTGGTCTACAGATACGCAGTATTTT.

The rearrangement joins TRBV29-1 to TRBJ2-7, with 7 bases lining up with TRBD1. J gave up 1 base and V 7 bases, and 7 bases lay outside the gene matches. Germline V gene sequence: CDR1 SQVTM, CDR2 ANQGSEA. This CDR3 has 13 residues. The CDR3 nucleotides read TGCAGCGCCGAAGGACAGGAGTCCTACGAGCAGTACTTC. Amino acid sequence: CSAEGQESYEQYF.

The chain employs TRBV27 and TRBJ2-1, with D perhaps matching TRBD1 or TRBD2 (5 bases each). Trimming cost V 5 bases and J 4 bases, with 15 bases left between them. Germline lookup yields CDR1 MNHEY and CDR2 SMNVEV (reference sequence). This CDR3 is 15 amino acids long. CDR3 residues: CASSRTGQGYNEQFF. The DNA for the CDR3 is TGTGCCAGCAGTCGAACGGGGCAGGGTTACAATGAGCAGTTCTTC.

The J gene is TRBJ2-7, the V gene TRBV29-1; a weak D match, TRBD1 (6 bases). This CDR3 spans 12 amino acids. V was cut by 4 bases and J by 4 bases, with 11 bases left in between. Germline V lookup: CDR1 SQVTM, CDR2 ANQGSEA. The CDR3 loop reads CSVARGGYEQYF. Here the CDR3 DNA reads TGCAGCGTTGCCAGGGGTGGGTACGAGCAGTACTTC.

The chain recombines TRBV27 with TRBJ2-1; 7 nucleotides agree with TRBD2. Germline trimming cut 8 bases from V and 0 bases from J; bases unmatched to any gene: 10. There are 16 residues in the CDR3. The germline gives CDR1 MNHEY, CDR2 SMNVEV (reference sequence). The CDR3 is CASGGVGGSSYNEQFF. The DNA of the CDR3 is TGTGCCAGCGGGGGGGTTGGTGGGAGCTCCTACAATGAGCAGTTCTTC.

This chain uses TRBV7-6 with TRBJ2-1, with 7 bases matching TRBD2. Germline V gives CDR1 SGHVS, CDR2 FNYEAQ. The CDR3 length is 11 residues. Trimming took 5 bases from V and 11 from J; bases not matched to a gene: 3. CDR3 nucleotide sequence: TGTGCCAGCAGCCCTAGCGGACAGCAGTTCTTC. It codes for CASSPSGQQFF.

This clonotype came up a few times. The chain is built from TRBV20-1 and TRBJ2-6; D call uncertain. V lost 0 bases to trimming and J lost 3 bases, with 6 bases between them. CDR1 is DFQATT, CDR2 SNEGSKA, per germline (reference sequence). This CDR3 contains 14 residues. The CDR3 reads CSARDGNGANVLTF. The CDR3 DNA sequence: TGCAGTGCTAGAGATGGAAATGGGGCCAACGTCCTGACTTTC.

This rearrangement joins TRBV5-6 to TRBJ2-4, with 7 bases matching TRBD2. The CDR3 runs to 15 residues. V gave up 2 bases and J gave up 0 bases; unmatched junction bases: 2. Germline V gives CDR1 SGHDT, CDR2 YYEEEE. CDR3 coding DNA: TGTGCCAGCAGCTTCGTAGCGGGAGCCAAAAACATTCAGTACTTC. Residues: CASSFVAGAKNIQYF.

The gene calls are TRBV11-3 and TRBJ1-1; D is unresolved. The length of the CDR3 is 13 residues. CDR1 and CDR2 from the germline V gene are SGHNT and YENEEA. The ends were cut back, 4 bases at V and 4 bases at J, with 10 bases in the middle. The CDR3 nucleotides are TGTGCCAGCAGCTCGAGCAGGAGCACTGAAGCTTTCTTT. This sequence encodes CASSSSRSTEAFF.

This clonotype was recorded a few times. V and J are TRBV18 and TRBJ2-3; D is possibly TRBD2 (5 bases). V was shortened by 5 bases and J by 9 bases, with 15 bases between the two germline ends. Germline V gives CDR1 KGHSH, CDR2 LQKENI. CDR3 length: 13 residues. This chain's CDR3 is CASSGSGGPTQYF. The DNA for the CDR3 is TGTGCCAGCTCAGGCTCAGGCGGGCCGACGCAGTATTTT.

This clonotype has more than one count but fewer than ten. The V call is TRBV12-3 or TRBV12-4, the J call TRBJ2-7, with unresolved D. The CDR3 covers 14 residues. Trimming took off 6 bases at V and 0 bases at J, with 12 bases between the two ends. CDR3 coding DNA: TGTGCCAGCAGCTCCCTTGGTGTCTCCTACGAGCAGTACTTC. Residues: CASSSLGVSYEQYF.

V usage is TRBV6-6 and J usage is TRBJ2-5; D might be TRBD1 (5 bases). V lost 5 bases, J lost 5 bases, and 12 bases lay in between. From germline, CDR1 is MNHNY and CDR2 SVGAGI (reference sequence). This CDR3 is 13 amino acids long. CDR3 in DNA: TGTGCCAGCAGTATAGGGGTGGTGGAGACCCAGTACTTC. It encodes CASSIGVVETQYF.

The table lists this clonotype with a few counts. The chain employs TRBV20-1 and TRBJ2-1, with 7 bases that match TRBD2. Per the germline V gene, CDR1 is DFQATT and CDR2 is SNEGSKA (reference sequence). This CDR3 has 14 amino acids. V shed 6 bases and J 3 bases; nucleotides not matched to a gene: 8. CDR3 amino acids: CSAPGRESYNEQFF. The CDR3, as DNA: TGCAGTGCCCCGGGGCGGGAGAGCTACAATGAGCAGTTCTTC.

The chain combines TRBV14 with TRBJ2-5, with D possibly TRBD2 on 5 matching bases. Between the trimmed V and J ends, which lost 5 bases and 7 bases, there was a span of 8 bases. In germline, CDR1 is SGHDN, CDR2 FVKESK. The CDR3 extends over 11 amino acids. In DNA form, the CDR3 reads TGTGCCAGCAGCAACGGAGGGACCCAGTACTTC. Protein sequence: CASSNGGTQYF.

The rearrangement uses TRBV12-3 or TRBV12-4 and TRBJ2-7; possible D gene TRBD2, 6 bases. The CDR3 covers 15 residues. Deletions cut 3 bases from V and 2 bases from J, with 14 bases between. CDR3 protein: CASSLMLALTYEQYF. The CDR3 DNA follows: TGTGCCAGCAGTTTGATGCTAGCGCTCACCTACGAGCAGTACTTC.

The CDR3 nucleotides read TGTGCCAGCGTGCGGGGTCCGGGGCCAGATACGCAGTATTTT. As protein: CASVRGPGPDTQYF. This chain joins TRBV12-3 or TRBV12-4 and TRBJ2-3; D may be TRBD2 (6 bases). The CDR3 is made up of 14 amino acids. V was shortened by 8 bases and J by 4 bases, with 16 bases between the two germline ends.

The rearrangement uses TRBV12-3 or TRBV12-4 and TRBJ2-6; 7 positions match TRBD1. The CDR3 loop spans 15 amino acids. V trimming: 6 bases; J trimming: 4 bases; junction bases outside the gene matches: 6. The CDR3 bases are TGTGCCAGCAGCCAAACAGGGGCCGGGGCCAACGTCCTGACTTTC. Protein sequence: CASSQTGAGANVLTF.

This clonotype was observed a handful of times. The chain employs TRBV12-3 or TRBV12-4 and TRBJ2-1, with unresolved D. Trimming pared 1 base from V and 0 bases from J, leaving 10 bases between. The CDR3 totals 16 residues. Written as DNA, the CDR3 is TGTGCCAGCAGTTTAGATACCAGCAGCTCCTACAATGAGCAGTTCTTC. Its translation is CASSLDTSSSYNEQFF.

CDR3 coding DNA: TGCAGTGCTAATCAGGGAGGAGAGACCCAGTACTTC. It translates to CSANQGGETQYF. This chain connects TRBV20-1 to TRBJ2-5; D is perhaps TRBD2 (6 bases). There are 12 residues in the CDR3. Germline lookup yields CDR1 DFQATT and CDR2 SNEGSKA (reference sequence). V was pared by 4 bases and J by 4 bases, with 10 bases between.

This clonotype was counted a few times. The chain recombines TRBV5-1 with TRBJ2-1, with 7 bases lining up with TRBD1. The CDR3 loop spans 13 amino acids. The germline CDR1 and CDR2 sequences are SGHRS and YFSETQ. V shed 1 base and J 7 bases; nucleotides not matched to a gene: 2. CDR3 sequence: CASSLRQGNEQFF. The CDR3 DNA follows: TGCGCCAGCAGCTTGAGACAGGGTAATGAGCAGTTCTTC.

This chain joins TRBV7-2 and TRBJ2-7; D is perhaps TRBD2 (6 bases). Trimming removed 3 bases from V and 3 bases from J, with 12 bases in between. The germline gives CDR1 SGHTA, CDR2 FQGNSA. This CDR3 comprises 14 residues. CDR3 bases: TGTGCCAGCAGCTTTGTCGGGGGAGGCTACGAGCAGTACTTC. This translates into CASSFVGGGYEQYF.

The chain couples TRBV20-1 to TRBJ1-1, with D hard to call. Germline V lookup: CDR1 DFQATT, CDR2 SNEGSKA (reference sequence). Trimming took 1 base from V and 11 from J, leaving 14 bases between them. The CDR3 has 12 amino acids. CDR3 sequence reads: CSARVGSGAAFF. CDR3 nucleotide sequence: TGCAGTGCTAGAGTGGGTTCTGGAGCTGCTTTCTTT.

The chain employs TRBV20-1 and TRBJ2-2, with TRBD1 as a possible D gene (6 bases). The CDR3 spans 14 residues. V dropped 5 bases and J dropped 4 bases, with 14 bases sitting between them. Germline-derived CDR1 and CDR2 are DFQATT and SNEGSKA (reference sequence). Here the CDR3 DNA reads TGCAGTGCTGCTTTACAGGGAAGCACCGGGGAGCTGTTTTTT. Translating gives CSAALQGSTGELFF.

The gene calls are TRBV18 and TRBJ2-7; 9 bases are shared with TRBD2. This CDR3 comprises 18 residues. The V segment lost 5 bases and the J segment 3 bases; nucleotides outside the gene matches: 17. Germline assignment: CDR1 KGHSH and CDR2 LQKENI. CDR3 in amino acids: CASSSRKRLAGDLYEQYF. The CDR3 DNA reads TGTGCCAGCTCATCCCGAAAACGCTTAGCGGGAGATCTCTACGAGCAGTACTTC.

The rearrangement links TRBV20-1 to TRBJ2-1; TRBD2 matches at 9 bases. This CDR3 region has 14 residues. The V gene end was trimmed by 3 bases and the J gene end by 10 bases; junction bases not matched to a gene: 10. Germline V gene sequence: CDR1 DFQATT, CDR2 SNEGSKA (reference sequence). The CDR3 sequence: CSASIRLAGQEQFF. CDR3 DNA: TGCAGTGCTAGTATAAGGCTAGCGGGACAGGAGCAGTTCTTC.

This clonotype was counted at least ten times. The chain links TRBV5-5 to TRBJ2-1, with 7 bases matching TRBD2. The CDR3 extends over 19 amino acids. V gave up 0 bases and J gave up 0 bases; unmatched junction bases: 12. Germline CDR1 SGHKS, CDR2 YYEKEE (reference sequence). CDR3 DNA sequence: TGTGCCAGCAGCTTGGTATGGTCTAGCGGTGCTAGCTCCTACAATGAGCAGTTCTTC. Translation: CASSLVWSSGASSYNEQFF.

In this sample, this clonotype turned up a few times. The chain joins TRBV18 to TRBJ2-5; 10 positions agree with TRBD1. The ends lost 3 bases at V and 4 bases at J; junction bases unmatched: 14. The CDR3 extends over 18 amino acids. Germline V CDR1 and CDR2: KGHSH, LQKENI. CDR3 bases: TGTGCCAGCTCACCCTCTTGGGACAGGGGATTAATGGGAGAGACCCAGTACTTC. Its translation: CASSPSWDRGLMGETQYF.

The V gene is TRBV27, the J gene TRBJ2-5; D is undetermined. V was shortened by 7 bases and J by 2 bases, with 5 bases between the two germline ends. The germline gives CDR1 MNHEY, CDR2 SMNVEV (reference sequence). CDR3 length: 11 amino acids. The CDR3 region has the DNA TGTGCCAGCAAACGGCAAGAGACCCAGTACTTC. Translating gives CASKRQETQYF.